The clone carrying this TCR beta chain was recorded at least ten times. No antigen is known for it. The record originates from a study of T cells in Graves' hyperthyroidism and ophthalmopathy. Whole-study results and caveats: Most expanded thyroid clonotypes above 0.001 also appeared in blood.

Calling Graves' hyperthyroidism stable meant ophthalmopathy did not progress within 18 months. CDR3 length: 15 residues. The junction had 7 bases not matched to a gene; V was cut back by 5 bases and J by 4 bases. Template material for amplifying TCR beta CDR3 regions consisted of RNA transcripts. The HTBI primer set was used in a first-round RT-PCR of the TCR CDR3. One entry per CDR3 protein results from TCRdb running MiXCR on the multiplex PCR reads. The sample yields 350,000 to 500,000 distinct CDR3 sequences, roughly an eighth seen once. The sequence derives from a woman aged 18-35 years with Graves' hyperthyroidism. The chain carries TRBV12-3 or TRBV12-4 and TRBJ2-1; 8 bases match TRBD2. Sample: blood. In nucleotides, the CDR3 is TGTGCCAGCAGTGAAATAGCGGGGTCATACAATGAGCAGTTCTTC. It encodes CASSEIAGSYNEQFF.